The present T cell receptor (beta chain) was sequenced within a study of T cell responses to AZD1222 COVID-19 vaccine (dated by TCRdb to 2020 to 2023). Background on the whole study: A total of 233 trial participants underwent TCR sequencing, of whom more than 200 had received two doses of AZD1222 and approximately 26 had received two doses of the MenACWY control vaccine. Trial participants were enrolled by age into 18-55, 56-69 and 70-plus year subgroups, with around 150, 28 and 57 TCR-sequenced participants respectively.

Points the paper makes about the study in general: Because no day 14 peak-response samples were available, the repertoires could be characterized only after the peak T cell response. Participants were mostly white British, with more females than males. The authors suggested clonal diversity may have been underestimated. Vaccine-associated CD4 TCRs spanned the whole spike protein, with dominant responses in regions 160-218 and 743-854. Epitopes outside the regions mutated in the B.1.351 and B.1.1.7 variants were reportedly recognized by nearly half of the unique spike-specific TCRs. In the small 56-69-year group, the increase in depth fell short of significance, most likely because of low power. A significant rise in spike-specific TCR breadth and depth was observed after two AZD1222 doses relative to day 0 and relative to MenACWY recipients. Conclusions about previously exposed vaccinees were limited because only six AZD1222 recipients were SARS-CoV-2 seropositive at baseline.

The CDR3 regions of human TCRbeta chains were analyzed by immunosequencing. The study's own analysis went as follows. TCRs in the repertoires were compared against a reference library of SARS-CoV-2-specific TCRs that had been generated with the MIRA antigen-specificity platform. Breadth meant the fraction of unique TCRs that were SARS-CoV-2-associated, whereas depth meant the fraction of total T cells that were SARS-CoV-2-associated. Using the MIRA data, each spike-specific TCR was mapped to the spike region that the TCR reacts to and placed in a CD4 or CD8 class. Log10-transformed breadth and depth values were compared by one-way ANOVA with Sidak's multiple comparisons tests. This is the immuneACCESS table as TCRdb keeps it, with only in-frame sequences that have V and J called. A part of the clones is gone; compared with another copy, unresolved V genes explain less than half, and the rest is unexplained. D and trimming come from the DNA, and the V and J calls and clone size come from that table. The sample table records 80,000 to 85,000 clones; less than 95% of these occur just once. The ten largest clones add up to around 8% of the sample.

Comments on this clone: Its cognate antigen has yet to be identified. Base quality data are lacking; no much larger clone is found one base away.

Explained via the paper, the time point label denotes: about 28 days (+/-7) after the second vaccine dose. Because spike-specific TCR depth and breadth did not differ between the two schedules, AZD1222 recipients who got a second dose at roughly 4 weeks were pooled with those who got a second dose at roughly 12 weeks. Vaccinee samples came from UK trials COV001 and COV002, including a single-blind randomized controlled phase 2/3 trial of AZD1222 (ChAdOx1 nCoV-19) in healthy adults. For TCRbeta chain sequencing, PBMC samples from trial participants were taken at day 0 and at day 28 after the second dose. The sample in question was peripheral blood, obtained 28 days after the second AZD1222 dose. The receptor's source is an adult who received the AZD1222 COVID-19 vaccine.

This receptor carries the CDR3 CASSPVQGLRGEKLFF. The bases read TGTGCCAGCAGCCCCGTCCAGGGGCTGAGGGGTGAAAAACTGTTTTTT. The chain couples TRBV28 to TRBJ1-4; TRBD1 might be the D gene, on 6 matching bases. From a lookup of the germline V gene, CDR1 and CDR2 are MDHEN and SYDVKM. The V and J ends are trimmed by 6 bases and 7 bases, leaving 21 bases between them. The CDR3 sequence holds 16 residues, the cysteine and phenylalanine included. Only the CDR3 DNA is retained, 48 bases long and in frame from the first base. The CDR3, completed at both ends by the reference TRBV28 and TRBJ1-4 genes, gives the full variable domain DVKVTQSSRYLVKRTGEKVFLECVQDMDHENMFWYRQDPGLGLRLIYFSYDVKMKEKGDIPEGYSVSREKKERFSLILESASTNQTSMYLCASSPVQGLRGEKLFFGSGTQLSVL.